The T cell receptor beta chain under discussion was sequenced for a study of T cells in Graves' hyperthyroidism and ophthalmopathy (dated by TCRdb to between 2019 and 2020). Background for the entire study: Peripheral blood was sampled at the time of initial diagnosis, prior to any treatment. A discovery cohort of about 100 patients, 43 with Graves' ophthalmopathy and about 60 with stable Graves' hyperthyroidism, was used to find distinguishing TCR V-J signatures. Whether ophthalmopathy could be predicted prospectively was tested in an independent validation cohort made up of 18 to 20 hyperthyroidism patients plus 17 patients who later progressed to ophthalmopathy. The 95 to 100 discovery patients were randomly split 7:3 into training and test sets. In addition, the study compared T-cell repertoires in thyroid tissue and in blood from six Graves' hyperthyroidism patients. After blood sampling, hyperthyroidism patients were treated with methimazole at a starting dose of 30 mg daily, and ophthalmopathy patients were treated with high-dose intravenous methylprednisolone. According to the paper, TCR Vbeta CDR3 sequencing was carried out on more than 120 peripheral blood samples, which came from around 43 ophthalmopathy, about 75 hyperthyroidism and some 17 progressor patients. General conclusions and limits of the study: Blood samples also contained most of the expanded thyroid clonotypes (frequency above 0.001), which suggests that blood repertoires may reflect thyroid immune responses. No statistical method was used to set the sample size in advance, and investigators knew the group allocation. In validation, the model predicted progression to ophthalmopathy with 55% to 71% sensitivity and 72% to 85% specificity, a median of around six months before onset. In cross-validation, a model built on a 13 V-J signature told ophthalmopathy apart from stable hyperthyroidism with 85% to 90% sensitivity and roughly 81% specificity, and in testing the same model reached 80%/75%.

Per the germline V gene, SGHTS is the CDR1 and YDEGEE is the CDR2. The germline ends are 16 bases apart after V is trimmed by 4 bases and J by 0 bases. From the cysteine up to the phenylalanine, the CDR3 has a length of 16 residues. The entry retains the CDR3 DNA only, 48 bases that are in frame from base 1. TCR beta CDR3 regions were amplified from RNA transcripts. The first round of RT-PCR for the TCR CDR3 was performed with the HTBI primer set and the Qiagen OneStep RT-PCR kit. A second multiplex PCR round built the libraries, followed by size selection and purification. The libraries were sequenced on an Illumina HiSeq2000 using paired-end 100 bp reads. Turning to the authors' computational methods: SOAPnuke was used to process the raw data, with reads discarded if the reads contained adapters or uncalled bases, had a mean Phred below 15, or lacked an exact constant-primer or identifier match. COPE v1.2.5 was used to merge the high-quality paired reads, and each unique nucleotide sequence was defined as a clonotype. MiTCR v1.1 was used to align the clonotypes against IMGT TRBV, TRBD and TRBJ reference segments. The analysis was restricted to V-J combinations with a frequency above 0.0001, which together covered about 99% of the repertoires. A TCS score was defined as the ratio of F50 (clonal expansion) to E x V (chaos), with BLOSUM62-based TCRdist applied between CDR3 peptides within each V-J. Welch's t-statistics and random forest reduced 500 to 550 V-J features to 13, which were used in a naive Bayes classifier (R e1071). The raw public data were reprocessed by TCRdb itself: fastp quality trimming at Q25, MiXCR clonotype calling, in-frame beta chains only. All rows with the same CDR3 protein become a single entry with the most common DNA and genes. It is TCRdb's table, rather than the study itself, that gives the V and J calls and clone size. For this sample the table gives about 380,000 distinct CDR3 sequences, of which about 18% were detected only once. Roughly two fifths of the sample comes from the top ten.

Ophthalmopathy patients had moderately to severely active disease, Clinical Activity Score of at least 3, NOSPECS grade of at least 4, and duration under 3 months. Patients with uncontrolled infections, other autoimmune diseases, pregnancy or lactation were excluded. Diagnoses relied on clinical symptoms, serum thyroxine and TRAb, thyroid ultrasound and orbital computed tomography. Ficoll-Paque density gradient centrifugation was used to isolate PBMCs from approximately 10 ml of fresh peripheral blood. Total RNA was extracted using Trizol reagent, and RNA quality was assessed on an Agilent 2100 Bioanalyzer. This clonotype showed up many times. The target of this receptor is not known. Per-base qualities were not stored, and no clone one base away is much larger.

The receptor's source is a man aged 18 to 30 with Graves' ophthalmopathy. The chain links TRBV5-8 with TRBJ1-2, and TRBD1 may be the D gene, going by 5 matching bases. The sequenced material came from blood. CDR3 loop: CASSDGTREANYGYTF. Read as DNA, the sequence is TGTGCCAGCAGCGACGGGACGAGAGAAGCTAACTATGGCTACACCTTC.